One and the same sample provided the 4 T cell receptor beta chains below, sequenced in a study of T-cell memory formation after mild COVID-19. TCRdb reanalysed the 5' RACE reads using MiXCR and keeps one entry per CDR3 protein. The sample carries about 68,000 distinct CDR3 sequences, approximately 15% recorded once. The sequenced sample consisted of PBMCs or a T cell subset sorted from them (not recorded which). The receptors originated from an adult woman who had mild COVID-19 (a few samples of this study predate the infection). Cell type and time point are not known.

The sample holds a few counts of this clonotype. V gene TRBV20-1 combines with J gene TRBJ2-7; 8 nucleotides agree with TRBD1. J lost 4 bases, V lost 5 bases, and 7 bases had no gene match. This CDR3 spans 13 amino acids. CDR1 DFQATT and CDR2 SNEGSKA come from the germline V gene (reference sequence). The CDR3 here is CSAEGQGRYEQYF. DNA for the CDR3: TGCAGTGCTGAAGGACAGGGACGGTACGAGCAGTACTTC.

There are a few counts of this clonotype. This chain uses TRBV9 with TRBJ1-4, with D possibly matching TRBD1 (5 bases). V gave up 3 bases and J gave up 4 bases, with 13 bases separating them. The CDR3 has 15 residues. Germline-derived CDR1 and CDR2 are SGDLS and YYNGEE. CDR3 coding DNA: TGTGCCAGCAGCGCCGGGACGGCTAATAATGAAAAACTGTTTTTT. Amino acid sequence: CASSAGTANNEKLFF.

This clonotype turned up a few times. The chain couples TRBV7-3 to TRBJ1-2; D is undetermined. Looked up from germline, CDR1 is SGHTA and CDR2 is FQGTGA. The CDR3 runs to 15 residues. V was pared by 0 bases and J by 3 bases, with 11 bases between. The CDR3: CASSLTSGGHYGYTF. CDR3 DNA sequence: TGTGCCAGCAGCTTAACCTCGGGAGGGCACTATGGCTACACCTTC.

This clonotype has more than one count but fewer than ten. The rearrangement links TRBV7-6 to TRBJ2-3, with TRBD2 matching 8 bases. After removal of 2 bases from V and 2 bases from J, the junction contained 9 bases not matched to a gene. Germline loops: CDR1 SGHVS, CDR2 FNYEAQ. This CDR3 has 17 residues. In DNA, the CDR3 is TGTGCCAGCAGCTTATCGGGGGCTAGCGGGTTCACAGATACGCAGTATTTT. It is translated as CASSLSGASGFTDTQYF.